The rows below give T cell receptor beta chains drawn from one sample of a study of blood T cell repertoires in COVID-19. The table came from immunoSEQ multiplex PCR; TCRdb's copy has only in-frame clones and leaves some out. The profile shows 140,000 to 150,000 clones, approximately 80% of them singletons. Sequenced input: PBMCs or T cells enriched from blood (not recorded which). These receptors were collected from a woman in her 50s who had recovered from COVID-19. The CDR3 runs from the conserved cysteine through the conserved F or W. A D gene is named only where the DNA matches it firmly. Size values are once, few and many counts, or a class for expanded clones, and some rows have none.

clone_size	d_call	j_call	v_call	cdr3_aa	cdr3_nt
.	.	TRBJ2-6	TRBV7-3	CASSLTGRQGVSGANVLTF	TGTGCCAGCAGCTTAACTGGGAGGCAGGGGGTCTCTGGGGCCAACGTCCTGACTTTC
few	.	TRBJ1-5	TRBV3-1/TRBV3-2	CASGGLSNQPQHF	TGTGCCAGCGGCGGGCTGAGCAATCAGCCCCAGCATTTT
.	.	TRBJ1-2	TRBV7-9	CASSPGDYGYTF	TGTGCCAGCAGCCCCGGTGACTATGGCTACACCTTC
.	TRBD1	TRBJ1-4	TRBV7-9	CASSLEDRKLFF	TGTGCCAGCAGCTTAGAGGACAGGAAACTGTTTTTT
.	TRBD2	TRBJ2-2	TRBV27	CASSLTIAGPPGELFF	TGTGCCAGCAGTTTAACGATAGCGGGGCCCCCCGGGGAGCTGTTTTTT
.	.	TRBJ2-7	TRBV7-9	CASTPWREHEQYF	TGTGCCAGCACCCCTTGGAGGGAACACGAGCAGTACTTC
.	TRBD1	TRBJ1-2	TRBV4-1	CASSQDRGDRVLSGYTF	TGCGCCAGCAGCCAAGATCGTGGGGACAGGGTGCTTTCTGGCTACACCTTC
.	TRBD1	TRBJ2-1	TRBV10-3	CAITPDRPNEQFF	TGTGCCATCACCCCGGACAGGCCCAATGAGCAGTTCTTC
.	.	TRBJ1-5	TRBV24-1	CATSDGAQPQHF	TGTGCCACCAGTGATGGAGCCCAGCCCCAGCATTTT
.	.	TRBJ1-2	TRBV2	CASRTAGTSYGYTF	TGTGCCAGCAGAACGGCGGGGACTAGCTATGGCTACACCTTC
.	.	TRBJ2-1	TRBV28	CASSLTQIAYNEQFF	TGTGCCAGCAGTTTAACGCAGATCGCCTACAATGAGCAGTTCTTC
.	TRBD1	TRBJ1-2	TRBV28	CASSRDRGDGYTF	TGTGCCAGCAGCCGGGACAGGGGGGATGGCTACACCTTC
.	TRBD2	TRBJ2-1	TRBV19	CASSIGTSGGLSYNEQFF	TGTGCCAGTAGTATTGGGACTAGCGGGGGCCTCTCCTACAATGAGCAGTTCTTC
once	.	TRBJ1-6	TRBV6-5	CASSQNRVDSPLHF	TGTGCCAGCAGCCAGAACAGGGTCGATTCACCCCTCCACTTT
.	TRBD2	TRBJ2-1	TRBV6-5	CASSYLPSGGYNEQFF	TGTGCCAGCAGTTACCTCCCTAGCGGGGGGTACAATGAGCAGTTCTTC
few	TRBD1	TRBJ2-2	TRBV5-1	CASCPGTGVYAGELFF	TGCGCCAGTTGCCCCGGGACAGGGGTTTACGCCGGGGAGCTGTTTTTT
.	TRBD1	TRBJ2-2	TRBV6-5	CASRDRAGTGELFF	TGTGCCAGCAGGGACAGGGCAGGGACCGGGGAGCTGTTTTTT
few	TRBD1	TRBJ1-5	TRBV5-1	CASSLAPTGAGQPQHF	TGCGCCAGCAGCTTGGCCCCGACAGGGGCGGGTCAGCCCCAGCATTTT
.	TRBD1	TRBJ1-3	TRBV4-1	CASSLRGSGDSGNTIYF	TGCGCCAGCAGCCTAAGGGGTAGCGGGGACAGTGGAAACACCATATATTTT
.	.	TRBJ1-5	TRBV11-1	CASSLGGSGNQPQHF	TGTGCCAGCAGCTTGGGGGGAAGCGGCAATCAGCCCCAGCATTTT
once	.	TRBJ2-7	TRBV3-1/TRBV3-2	CASSQGLRIYEQYF	TGTGCCAGCAGCCAAGGACTGCGGATCTACGAGCAGTACTTC
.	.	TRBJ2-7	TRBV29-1	CSVRLAGQPYEQYF	TGCAGCGTTAGGCTTGCGGGACAGCCCTACGAGCAGTACTTC
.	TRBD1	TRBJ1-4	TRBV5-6	CASSLEGAPEKLFF	TGTGCCAGCAGCTTGGAGGGGGCGCCTGAAAAACTGTTTTTT
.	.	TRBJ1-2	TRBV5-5	CASSPRAFNYGYTF	TGTGCCAGCAGCCCCAGGGCGTTTAACTATGGCTACACCTTC
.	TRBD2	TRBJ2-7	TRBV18	CASSPPSSGGLAGEQYF	TGTGCCAGCTCACCACCGTCTAGCGGGGGCCTCGCAGGGGAGCAGTACTTC
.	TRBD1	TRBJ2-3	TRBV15	CATSRYDRDSTQYF	TGTGCCACCAGCAGATATGACAGGGACAGTACGCAGTATTTT
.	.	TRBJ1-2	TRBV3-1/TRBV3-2	CASSQQDSGGYTF	TGTGCCAGCAGCCAACAAGACTCAGGGGGCTACACCTTC
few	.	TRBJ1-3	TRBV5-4	CASSLDSSGNTIYF	TGTGCCAGCAGCTTGGACAGTTCTGGAAACACCATATATTTT
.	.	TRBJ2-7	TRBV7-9	CATGSYEQYF	TGTGCCACGGGGTCCTACGAGCAGTACTTC
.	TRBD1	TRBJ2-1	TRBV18	CASSPDRGTYNEQFF	TGTGCCAGCTCACCCGACAGGGGAACCTACAATGAGCAGTTCTTC
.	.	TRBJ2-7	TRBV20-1	CSANDNYEQYF	TGCAGTGCTAACGACAACTACGAGCAGTACTTC
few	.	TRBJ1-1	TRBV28	CASRGGLATEAFF	TGTGCCAGCAGGGGAGGGTTGGCCACTGAAGCTTTCTTT
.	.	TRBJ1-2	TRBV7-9	CASSRDTTGHPYGYTF	TGTGCCAGCAGCCGAGACACCACGGGACATCCCTATGGCTACACCTTC
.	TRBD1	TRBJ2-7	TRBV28	CASTADRGRVWSSYEQYF	TGTGCCAGCACCGCAGACAGGGGGCGCGTTTGGAGCTCCTACGAGCAGTACTTC
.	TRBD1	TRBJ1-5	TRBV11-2	CASSRTGGNQPQHF	TGTGCCAGCAGCCGTACAGGGGGCAATCAGCCCCAGCATTTT
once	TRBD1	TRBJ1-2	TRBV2	CASSISGTGGSGYTF	TGTGCCAGCAGCATCTCCGGGACAGGGGGCAGCGGCTACACCTTC
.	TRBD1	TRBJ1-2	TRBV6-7	CASSYPGGQPRGGYTF	TGTGCCAGCAGTTACCCCGGGGGACAGCCTAGGGGTGGCTACACCTTC